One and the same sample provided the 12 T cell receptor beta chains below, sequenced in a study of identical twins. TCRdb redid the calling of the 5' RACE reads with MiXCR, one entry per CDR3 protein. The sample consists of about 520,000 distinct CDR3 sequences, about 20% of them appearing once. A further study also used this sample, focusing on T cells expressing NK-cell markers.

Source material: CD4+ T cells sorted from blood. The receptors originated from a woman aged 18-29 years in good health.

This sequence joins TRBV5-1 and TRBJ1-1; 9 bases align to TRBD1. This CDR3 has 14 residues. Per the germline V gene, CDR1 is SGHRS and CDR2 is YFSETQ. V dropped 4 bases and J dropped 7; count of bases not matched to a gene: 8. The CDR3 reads CASSGTPDRGEAFF. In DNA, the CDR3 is TGCGCCAGCAGCGGAACCCCGGACAGGGGTGAAGCTTTCTTT.

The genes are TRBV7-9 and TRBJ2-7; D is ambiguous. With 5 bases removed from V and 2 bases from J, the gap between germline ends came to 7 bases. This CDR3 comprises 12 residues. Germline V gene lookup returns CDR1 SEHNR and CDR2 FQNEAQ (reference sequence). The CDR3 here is CASSHVTYEQYF. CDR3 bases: TGTGCCAGCAGCCACGTTACCTACGAGCAGTACTTC.

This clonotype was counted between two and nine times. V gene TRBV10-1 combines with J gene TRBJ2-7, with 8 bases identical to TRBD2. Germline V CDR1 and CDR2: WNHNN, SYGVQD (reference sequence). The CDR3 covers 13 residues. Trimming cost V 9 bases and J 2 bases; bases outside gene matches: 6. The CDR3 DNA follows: TGCGCCAGTCCGACTAGCGCTCCCTACGAGCAGTACTTC. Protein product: CASPTSAPYEQYF.

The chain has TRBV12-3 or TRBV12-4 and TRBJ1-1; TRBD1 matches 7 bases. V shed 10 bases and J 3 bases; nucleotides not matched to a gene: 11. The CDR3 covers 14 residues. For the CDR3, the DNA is TGTGCCACCACAGTTACAGGGGTTGACACTGAAGCTTTCTTT. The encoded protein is CATTVTGVDTEAFF.

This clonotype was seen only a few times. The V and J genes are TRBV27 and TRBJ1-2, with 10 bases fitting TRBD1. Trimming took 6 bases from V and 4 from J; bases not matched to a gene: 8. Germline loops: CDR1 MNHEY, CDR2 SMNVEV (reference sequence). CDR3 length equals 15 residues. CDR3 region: CASRPGQGLGYGYTF. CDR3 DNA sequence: TGTGCCAGCAGACCGGGACAGGGGCTTGGCTATGGCTACACCTTC.

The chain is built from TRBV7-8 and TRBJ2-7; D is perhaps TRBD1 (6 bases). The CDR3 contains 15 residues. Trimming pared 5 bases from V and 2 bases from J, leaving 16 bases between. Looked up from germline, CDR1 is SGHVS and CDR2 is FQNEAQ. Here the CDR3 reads CASSPHDRPTYEQYF. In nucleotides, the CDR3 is TGTGCCAGCAGCCCTCACGACAGGCCTACCTACGAGCAGTACTTC.

This CDR3 reads CASSFSSGASYEQYF. CDR3 bases: TGCGCCAGCAGCTTCTCCAGCGGGGCTTCCTACGAGCAGTACTTC. The rearrangement uses TRBV5-1 and TRBJ2-7, with TRBD2 matching 7 bases. Germline values: CDR1 SGHRS, CDR2 YFSETQ. The V gene end was trimmed by 2 bases and the J gene end by 1 base; junction bases not matched to a gene: 6. The CDR3 spans 15 residues.

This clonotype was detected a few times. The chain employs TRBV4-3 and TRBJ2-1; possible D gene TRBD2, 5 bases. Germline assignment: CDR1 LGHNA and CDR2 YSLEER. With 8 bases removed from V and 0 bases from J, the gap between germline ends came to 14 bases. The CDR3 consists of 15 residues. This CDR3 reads CASSIALSSYNEQFF. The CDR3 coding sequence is TGCGCCAGCTCAATAGCGCTGAGCTCCTACAATGAGCAGTTCTTC.

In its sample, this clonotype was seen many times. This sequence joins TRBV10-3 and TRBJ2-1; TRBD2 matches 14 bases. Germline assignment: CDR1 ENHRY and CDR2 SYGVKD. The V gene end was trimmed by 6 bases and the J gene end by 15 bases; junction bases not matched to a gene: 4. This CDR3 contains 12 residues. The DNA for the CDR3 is TGTGCCATCAGGGGACTAGCGGGAGAGAGGTTCTTC. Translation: CAIRGLAGERFF.

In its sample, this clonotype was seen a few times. The CDR3 sequence is CASKVGQGPYEQYF. The CDR3 DNA sequence: TGTGCCAGCAAAGTCGGACAGGGTCCGTACGAGCAGTACTTC. This chain connects TRBV6-1 to TRBJ2-7; TRBD1 matches 8 bases. Germline CDR1 reads MNHNS; CDR2 reads SASEGT. The CDR3 runs 14 residues. Trimming took 7 bases from V and 4 from J; bases not matched to a gene: 9.

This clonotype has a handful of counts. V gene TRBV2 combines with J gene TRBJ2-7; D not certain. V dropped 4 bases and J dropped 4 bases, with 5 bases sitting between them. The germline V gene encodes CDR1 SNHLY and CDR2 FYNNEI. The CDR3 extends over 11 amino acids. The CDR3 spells CASSVQYEQYF. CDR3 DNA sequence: TGTGCCAGCAGTGTCCAGTACGAGCAGTACTTC.

CDR3 DNA sequence: TGTGCCAGCAGCCTCCGACTAGCGGGGTCTGATAAGCAGTTCTTC. This translates into CASSLRLAGSDKQFF. The chain uses TRBV12-3 or TRBV12-4 and TRBJ2-1; TRBD2 aligns across 11 bases. Trimming removed 6 bases from V and 11 bases from J; junction bases left unmatched: 12. This CDR3 spans 15 amino acids.